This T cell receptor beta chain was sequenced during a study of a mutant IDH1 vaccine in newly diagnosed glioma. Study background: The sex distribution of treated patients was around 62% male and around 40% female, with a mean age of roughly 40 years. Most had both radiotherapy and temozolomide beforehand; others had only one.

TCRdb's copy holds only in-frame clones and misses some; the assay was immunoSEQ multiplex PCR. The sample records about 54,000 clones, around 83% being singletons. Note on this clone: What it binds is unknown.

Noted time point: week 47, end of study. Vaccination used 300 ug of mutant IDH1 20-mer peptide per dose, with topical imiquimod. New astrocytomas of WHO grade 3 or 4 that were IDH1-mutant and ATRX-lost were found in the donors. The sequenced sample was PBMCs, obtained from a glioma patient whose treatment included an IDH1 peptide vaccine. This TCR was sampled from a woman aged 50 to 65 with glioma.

The CDR3 sequence: CASSREPGTGSYEQYF. CDR3 nucleotides: TGCGCCAGCAGCAGGGAACCCGGGACCGGATCCTACGAGCAGTACTTC. This chain links TRBV5-1 with TRBJ2-7, with D possibly called TRBD1 or TRBD2 (5 bases each). The CDR3 contains 16 residues. Germline CDR1 and CDR2: SGHRS and YFSETQ. V was cut by 4 bases and J by 1 base, with 18 bases left in between.